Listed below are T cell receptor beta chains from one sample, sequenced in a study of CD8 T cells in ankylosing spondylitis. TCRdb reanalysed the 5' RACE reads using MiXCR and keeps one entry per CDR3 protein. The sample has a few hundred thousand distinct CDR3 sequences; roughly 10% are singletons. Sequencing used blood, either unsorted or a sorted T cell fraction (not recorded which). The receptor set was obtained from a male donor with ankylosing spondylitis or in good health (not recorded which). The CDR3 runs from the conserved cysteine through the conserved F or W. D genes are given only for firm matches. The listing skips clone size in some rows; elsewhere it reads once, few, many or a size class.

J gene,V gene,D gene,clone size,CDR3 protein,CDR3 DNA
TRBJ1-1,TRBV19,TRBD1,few,CASSKTGRTEAFF,TGTGCCAGTAGTAAGACAGGGCGCACTGAAGCTTTCTTT
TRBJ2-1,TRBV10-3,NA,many,CAISEFSTNEQFF,TGTGCCATCAGTGAATTTTCAACAAATGAGCAGTTCTTC
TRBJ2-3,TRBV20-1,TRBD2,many,CSAPQGGGFGFLTDTQYF,TGCAGTGCCCCTCAAGGCGGGGGGTTTGGGTTTCTCACAGATACGCAGTATTTT
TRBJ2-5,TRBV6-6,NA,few,CASSNTRGETQYF,TGTGCCAGCAGTAATACCAGGGGTGAGACCCAGTACTTC
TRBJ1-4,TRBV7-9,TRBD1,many,CASSLGQGAVREKLFF,TGTGCCAGCAGCTTGGGACAGGGGGCGGTTAGAGAAAAACTGTTTTTT
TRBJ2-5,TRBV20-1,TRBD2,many,CSAAPLAGGELETQYF,TGCAGTGCTGCTCCGCTAGCGGGGGGGGAACTAGAGACCCAGTACTTC
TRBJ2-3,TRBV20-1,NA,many,CSATGHTTDTQYF,TGCAGTGCTACAGGACATACCACAGATACGCAGTATTTT
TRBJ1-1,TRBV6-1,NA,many,CASTEGGADTEAFF,TGTGCCAGCACTGAAGGGGGGGCGGACACTGAAGCTTTCTTT
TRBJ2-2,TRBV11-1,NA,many,CASSFLQKTGELFF,TGTGCCAGCAGCTTCCTACAGAAAACCGGGGAGCTGTTTTTT
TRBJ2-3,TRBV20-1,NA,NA,CSAVASRTGGRPDTQYF,TGCAGTGCTGTCGCCAGTCGAACGGGTGGCCGCCCAGATACGCAGTATTTT
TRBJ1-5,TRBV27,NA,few,CASSLSTGANQPQHF,TGTGCCAGCAGTTTGTCGACAGGAGCCAATCAGCCCCAGCATTTT
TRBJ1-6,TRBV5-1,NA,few,CASSFQGNNSPLHF,TGCGCCAGCAGCTTCCAGGGGAATAATTCACCCCTCCACTTT
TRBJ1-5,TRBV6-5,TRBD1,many,CASSYSSTGTGNQPQHF,TGTGCCAGCAGTTACTCGAGTACAGGGACAGGGAATCAGCCCCAGCATTTT
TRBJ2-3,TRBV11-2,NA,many,CASSLVKSSTDTQYF,TGTGCCAGCAGCTTAGTGAAGTCTAGCACAGATACGCAGTATTTT
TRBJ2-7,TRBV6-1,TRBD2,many,CASSEWASGGYEQYF,TGTGCCAGCAGTGAATGGGCTAGCGGGGGCTACGAGCAGTACTTC
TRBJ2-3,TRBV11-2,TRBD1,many,CASSETGAGAADTQYF,TGTGCCAGCAGCGAGACAGGGGCCGGGGCGGCAGATACGCAGTATTTT
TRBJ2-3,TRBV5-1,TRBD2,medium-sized,CASSTGLAGTDTQYF,TGCGCCAGCAGCACCGGACTAGCGGGCACAGATACGCAGTATTTT